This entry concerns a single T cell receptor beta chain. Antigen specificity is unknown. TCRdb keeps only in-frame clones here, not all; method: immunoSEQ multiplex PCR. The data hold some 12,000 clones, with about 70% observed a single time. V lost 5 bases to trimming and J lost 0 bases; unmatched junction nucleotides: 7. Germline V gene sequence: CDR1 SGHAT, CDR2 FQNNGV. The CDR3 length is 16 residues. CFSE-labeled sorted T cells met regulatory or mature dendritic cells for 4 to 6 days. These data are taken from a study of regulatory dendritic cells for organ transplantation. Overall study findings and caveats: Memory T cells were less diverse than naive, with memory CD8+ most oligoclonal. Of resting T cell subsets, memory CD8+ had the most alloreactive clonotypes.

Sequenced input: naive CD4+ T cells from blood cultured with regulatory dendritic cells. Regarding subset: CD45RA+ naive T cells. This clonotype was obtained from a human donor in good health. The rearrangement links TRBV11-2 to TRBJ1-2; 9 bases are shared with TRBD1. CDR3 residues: CASSKGQGPTNYGYTF. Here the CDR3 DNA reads TGTGCCAGCAGCAAAGGACAGGGGCCCACTAACTATGGCTACACCTTC.